A selection of T cell receptor beta chains follows, all from one sample in a study of T cell responses to AZD1222 COVID-19 vaccine. Using immunoSEQ multiplex PCR, the repertoire was profiled, and TCRdb retains in-frame clones only, with some absent. The table lists 100,000 or so clones, roughly 88% of them singletons. The sample in question was peripheral blood, obtained on day 0 of AZD1222 vaccination. The receptors were gathered from an adult in good health. Both conserved end residues are part of each CDR3. A D gene is named only where the DNA matches it firmly. Size is stated for part of the rows, as once, few or many counts, or as a class when the clone is expanded.

d_call	v_call	j_call	clone_size	cdr3_nt	cdr3_aa
.	TRBV4-1	TRBJ1-1	.	TGCGCCAGCAGCCAATCCCCAGGGGAGTTGAATGAAGCTTTCTTT	CASSQSPGELNEAFF
.	TRBV18	TRBJ2-3	many	TGTGCCAGCTCACCAACTCACCAGAATCTTCATACGCAGTATTTT	CASSPTHQNLHTQYF
.	TRBV29-1	TRBJ2-5	.	TGCAGCGTTGAAAGGGGATCTCAAGAGACCCAGTACTTC	CSVERGSQETQYF
TRBD1	TRBV19	TRBJ1-5	.	TGTGCCAGTAGTATAGCCCTTCCGAAGTGGACAGGGGGGGGGATAGGCAATCAGCCCCAGCATTTT	CASSIALPKWTGGGIGNQPQHF
TRBD1	TRBV11-3	TRBJ2-1	.	TGTGCCAGCAGCCCTTACCGGGGACAGGGAGGGTACAATGAGCAGTTCTTC	CASSPYRGQGGYNEQFF
TRBD1	TRBV10-3	TRBJ2-5	.	TGTGCCATCGCAGGGGGTTTAGAAGAGACCCAGTACTTC	CAIAGGLEETQYF
TRBD2	TRBV4-2	TRBJ2-7	.	TGTGCCAGCAGCCAAGATAGCGGGAGCTCCTACGAGCAGTACTTC	CASSQDSGSSYEQYF
.	TRBV24-1	TRBJ2-7	.	TGTGCCACCAGTGTGGGACGGGAGCAGTACTTC	CATSVGREQYF
.	TRBV25-1	TRBJ1-2	.	TGTGCCAGGGGACCCAACCTGCCGCACTATGGCTACACCTTC	CARGPNLPHYGYTF
.	TRBV28	TRBJ1-4	.	TGTGCCAGCAGTTTAGTCGGGGGGGGAGAAAAACTGTTTTTT	CASSLVGGGEKLFF
.	TRBV11-2	TRBJ2-4	.	TGTGCCAGCAGCTTAGAGATCAAGGTTAAGCTTCAGTACTTC	CASSLEIKVKLQYF
TRBD1	TRBV7-6	TRBJ2-7	.	TGTGCCAGCAGCTTAGGGAGTGGACAGGGTTACTACGAGCAGTACTTC	CASSLGSGQGYYEQYF
TRBD2	TRBV15	TRBJ2-7	once	TGTGCCACCAGCAGAGAACTAGCGGGAAGAGGCGAGCAGTACTTC	CATSRELAGRGEQYF
.	TRBV19	TRBJ2-5	.	TGTGCCAGTAGTATAGCCCAACAGCAAGGGACCCAGTACTTC	CASSIAQQQGTQYF
.	TRBV29-1	TRBJ1-4	.	TGCAGCGTTGGGTCGGGAAATGAAAAACTGTTTTTT	CSVGSGNEKLFF
.	TRBV5-4	TRBJ2-5	.	TGTGCCAGCAGCTGGGGCTCTGGAGTCTTCGGAGAGACCCAGTACTTC	CASSWGSGVFGETQYF
.	TRBV6-2/TRBV6-3	TRBJ1-2	.	TGTGCCAGCAGTTTATATCGGAATAGACGTGGCTACACCTTC	CASSLYRNRRGYTF
TRBD2	TRBV7-8	TRBJ2-7	.	TGTGCCAGCAGCTCTCAAATAGCGGGAGGGCCCTACGAGCAGTACTTC	CASSSQIAGGPYEQYF
.	TRBV4-1	TRBJ1-1	.	TGCGCCAGCAGCCAAGAAACCAGGAACACTGAAGCTTTCTTT	CASSQETRNTEAFF
.	TRBV3-1/TRBV3-2	TRBJ2-7	.	TGTGCCAGCAGCGACTGGGCGGGAAAAGAGTACTTC	CASSDWAGKEYF
TRBD1	TRBV9	TRBJ2-5	.	TGTGCCAGCAGCGCAACCAGGGGGCTGGGGCAAGAGACCCAGTACTTC	CASSATRGLGQETQYF
.	TRBV6-1	TRBJ1-3	.	TGTGCCAGCAGTGAAAACGGGAACTCTGGAAACACCATATATTTT	CASSENGNSGNTIYF
.	TRBV7-9	TRBJ1-1	.	TGTGCCAGCAGCTTAGTCCCGCGCGGGACACCGAACACTGAAGCTTTCTTT	CASSLVPRGTPNTEAFF
.	TRBV20-1	TRBJ1-1	.	TGCAGTGCTAGATACCTTTTTGCAGCTTTCTTT	CSARYLFAAFF
.	TRBV9	TRBJ2-3	.	TGTGCCAGCAGCGTAGAGGTATGGACAGATACGCAGTATTTT	CASSVEVWTDTQYF
TRBD2	TRBV4-2	TRBJ2-1	.	TGTGCCAGCAGCCAAGGTAGAGGGAGGGCCTACAATGAGCAGTTCTTC	CASSQGRGRAYNEQFF
.	TRBV6-6	TRBJ2-2	.	TGTGCCAGCAGTCGACGAAAAGGGGGGTACACCGGGGAGCTGTTTTTT	CASSRRKGGYTGELFF
.	TRBV28	TRBJ1-2	.	TGTGCCAGCAGTTTACCAGCTCGGGCTGGCTACACCTTC	CASSLPARAGYTF
.	TRBV30	TRBJ2-1	.	TGTGCCTGGAGCCCTCAAACTTACAATGAGCAGTTCTTC	CAWSPQTYNEQFF
TRBD1	TRBV9	TRBJ1-1	.	TGTGCCAGCAGCCCCCGGACAGGGGGAGATACTGAAGCTTTCTTT	CASSPRTGGDTEAFF
.	TRBV7-9	TRBJ2-5	.	TGTGCCAGCAGCCCAGATGGCGAACTCGAGACCCAGTACTTC	CASSPDGELETQYF
.	TRBV11-3	TRBJ2-6	.	TGTGCCAGCAGCCTAGCGTCTGATTCTGGGGCCAACGTCCTGACTTTC	CASSLASDSGANVLTF
TRBD1	TRBV10-3	TRBJ1-2	.	TGTGCCATCAGTGACCGACAGGGAAACTATGGCTACACCTTC	CAISDRQGNYGYTF